The text below deals with one T cell receptor (beta chain). Assay used: immunoSEQ multiplex PCR; TCRdb lists only in-frame clones, some missing. The data show some 76,000 clones, about 90% seen once. The data stem from a study of control samples from healthy donors and cancer patients. This CDR3 is 17 amino acids long. Germline CDR1 SGHRS, CDR2 YFSETQ. Trimming shortened V by 3 bases and J by 2 bases, and 17 bases separated the two germline ends. This TCR came from a man in his sixties with lung cancer. V is TRBV5-1 and J is TRBJ2-2; maybe TRBD1 (5 bases). The sample was PBMCs. CDR3 region: CASSSPRVLPNTGELFF. The CDR3 region has the DNA TGCGCCAGCAGCTCGCCCAGGGTACTTCCTAACACCGGGGAGCTGTTTTTT. Full variable domain (remainder filled in from reference TRBV5-1 and TRBJ2-2): KAGVTQTPRYLIKTRGQQVTLSCSPISGHRSVSWYQQTPGQGLQFLFEYFSETQRNKGNFPGRFSGRQFSNSRSEMNVSTLELGDSALYLCASSSPRVLPNTGELFFGEGSRLTVL.